This T cell receptor (beta chain) was identified during a study of shared clonotypes between healthy human individuals. Study-level background: Two women and a few men aged 18 to 49 served as donors.

Method: immunoSEQ multiplex PCR; TCRdb's copy keeps in-frame clones and lacks some. Of 600,000 to 800,000 clones listed, roughly 72% are singletons. This TCR was sampled from a woman in her 30s in good health. The material sequenced was memory CD4+ T cells sorted from blood. The sample's subset: CD45RA-negative fraction.

In nucleotides, the CDR3 is TGCAGCGTTGGTGGGGGGGGTGGTGGAAACACCATATATTTT. This codes for CSVGGGGGGNTIYF. This chain uses TRBV29-1 with TRBJ1-3, with a tentative D call TRBD1 (5 bases). Germline-derived CDR1 and CDR2 are SQVTM and ANQGSEA. The CDR3 runs to 14 residues. V gave up 4 bases and J gave up 3 bases, with 13 bases separating them. Variable domain in full (rest from reference TRBV29-1 and TRBJ1-3): SAVISQKPSRDICQRGTSLTIQCQVDSQVTMMFWYRQQPGQSLTLIATANQGSEATYESGFVIDKFPISRPNLTFSTLTVSNMSPEDSSIYLCSVGGGGGGNTIYFGEGSWLTVV.